These 2 T cell receptor beta chains were sequenced from one sample in a study of T-cell reconstitution after alpha-beta-depleted transplantation in children. A library of TCRbeta sequences, prepared with unique molecular identifiers, was generated. MiXCR was run by TCRdb on the PCR reads, yielding one entry per CDR3 protein. The sample consists of roughly 790,000 distinct CDR3 sequences, around 15% of them appearing once. The material was PBMCs, mostly from graft donor cells, obtained 360 days after TCRalphabeta/CD19-depleted stem cell transplant. All receptors derive from a male patient between 5 and 17 years old who had a stem cell transplant for acute lymphoblastic leukemia, so the T cells may come from the graft donor.

The chain has TRBV7-3 and TRBJ2-7; D possibly corresponds to TRBD1 (5 bases). This CDR3 comprises 13 residues. Germline CDR1 reads SGHTA; CDR2 reads FQGTGA. Trimming took off 0 bases at V and 7 bases at J, with 10 bases between the two ends. CDR3 protein: CASSLTIRTEQYF. For the CDR3, the DNA is TGTGCCAGCAGCTTAACCATAAGGACAGAGCAGTACTTC.

For the CDR3, the DNA is TGTGCCAGCAGTGCACTAGCGGGGATCACCGGGGAGCTGTTTTTT. Translated, it gives CASSALAGITGELFF. This rearrangement joins TRBV6-1 to TRBJ2-2, with TRBD2 matching 10 bases. V lost 4 bases, J lost 4 bases, and 3 bases stayed unmatched. CDR1 and CDR2 from the germline V gene are MNHNS and SASEGT. This CDR3 has 15 amino acids.